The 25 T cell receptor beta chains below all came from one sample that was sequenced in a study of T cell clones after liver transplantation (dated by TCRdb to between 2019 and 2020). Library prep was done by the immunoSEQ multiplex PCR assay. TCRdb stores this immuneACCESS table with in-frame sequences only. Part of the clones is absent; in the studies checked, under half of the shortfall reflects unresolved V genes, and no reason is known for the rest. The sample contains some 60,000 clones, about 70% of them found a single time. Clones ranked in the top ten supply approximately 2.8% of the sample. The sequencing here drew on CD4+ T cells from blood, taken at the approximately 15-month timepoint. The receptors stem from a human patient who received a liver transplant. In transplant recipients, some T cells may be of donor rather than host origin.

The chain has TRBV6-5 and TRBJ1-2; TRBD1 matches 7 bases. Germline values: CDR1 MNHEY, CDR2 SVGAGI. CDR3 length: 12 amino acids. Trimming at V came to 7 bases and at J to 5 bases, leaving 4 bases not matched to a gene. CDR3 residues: CASTDRSYGYTF. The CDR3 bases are TGTGCCAGCACGGACAGGTCTTATGGCTACACCTTC.

In nucleotides, the CDR3 is TGTGCCAGTAGTATTGGCCCTGAAGCTTTCTTT. Its translation: CASSIGPEAFF. V and J are TRBV19 and TRBJ1-1; the D is unclear. This CDR3 spans 11 amino acids. Germline V gene lookup returns CDR1 LNHDA and CDR2 SQIVND (reference sequence). Trimming cost V 3 bases and J 6 bases, with 5 bases left between them.

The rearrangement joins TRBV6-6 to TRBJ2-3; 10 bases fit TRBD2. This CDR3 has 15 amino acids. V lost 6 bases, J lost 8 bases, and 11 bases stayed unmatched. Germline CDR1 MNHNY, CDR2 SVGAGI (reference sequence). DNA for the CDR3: TGTGCCAGCAGCGAACTGACTAGCGGGCGGCCTACGCAGTATTTT. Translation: CASSELTSGRPTQYF.

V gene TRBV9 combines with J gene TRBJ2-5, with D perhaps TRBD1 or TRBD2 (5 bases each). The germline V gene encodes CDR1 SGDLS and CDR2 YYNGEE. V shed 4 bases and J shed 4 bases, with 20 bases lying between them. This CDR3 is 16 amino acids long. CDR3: CASSPTGTAGRETQYF. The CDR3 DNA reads TGTGCCAGCAGCCCTACCGGGACGGCAGGGCGAGAGACCCAGTACTTC.

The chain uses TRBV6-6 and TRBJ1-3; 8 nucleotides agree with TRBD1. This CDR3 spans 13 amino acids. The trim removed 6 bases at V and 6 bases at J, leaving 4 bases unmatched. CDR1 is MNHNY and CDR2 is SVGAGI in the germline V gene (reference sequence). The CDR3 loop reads CASSPTGENTIYF. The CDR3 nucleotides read TGTGCCAGCAGCCCGACAGGGGAAAACACCATATATTTT.

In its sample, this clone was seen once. DNA of the CDR3: TGTGCCAGCAGTGAAGGTAAACGCCCAGATACGCAGTATTTT. Encoded protein: CASSEGKRPDTQYF. The rearrangement links TRBV6-1 to TRBJ2-3, with no clear D. The CDR3 loop spans 14 amino acids. Germline V gene lookup returns CDR1 MNHNS and CDR2 SASEGT. Trimming cost V 1 base and J 4 bases, with 9 bases left between them.

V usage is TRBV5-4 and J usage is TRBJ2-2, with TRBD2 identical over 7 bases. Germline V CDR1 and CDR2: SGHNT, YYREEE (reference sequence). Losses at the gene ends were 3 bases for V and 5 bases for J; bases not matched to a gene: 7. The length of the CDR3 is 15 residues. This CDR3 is CASSSERGGTGELFF. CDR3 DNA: TGTGCCAGCAGCTCCGAGCGGGGCGGTACCGGGGAGCTGTTTTTT.

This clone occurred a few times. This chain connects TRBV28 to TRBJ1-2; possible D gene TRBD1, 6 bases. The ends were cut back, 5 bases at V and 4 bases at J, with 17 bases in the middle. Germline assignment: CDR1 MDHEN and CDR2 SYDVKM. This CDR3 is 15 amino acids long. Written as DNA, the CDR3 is TGTGCCAGCAGTCCCCCAACAGGGACACTCTATGGCTACACCTTC. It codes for CASSPPTGTLYGYTF.

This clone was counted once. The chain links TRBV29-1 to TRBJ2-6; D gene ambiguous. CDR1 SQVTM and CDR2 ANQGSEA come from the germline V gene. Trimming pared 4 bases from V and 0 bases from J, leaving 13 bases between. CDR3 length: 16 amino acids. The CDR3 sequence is CSVGTDPFSGANVLTF. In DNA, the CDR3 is TGCAGCGTTGGGACGGACCCCTTCTCTGGGGCCAACGTCCTGACTTTC.

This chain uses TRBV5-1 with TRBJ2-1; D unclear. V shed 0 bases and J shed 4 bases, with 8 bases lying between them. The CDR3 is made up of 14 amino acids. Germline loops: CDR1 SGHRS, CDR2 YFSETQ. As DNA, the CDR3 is TGCGCCAGCAGCTTGGGATGGGGTTACAATGAGCAGTTCTTC. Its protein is CASSLGWGYNEQFF.

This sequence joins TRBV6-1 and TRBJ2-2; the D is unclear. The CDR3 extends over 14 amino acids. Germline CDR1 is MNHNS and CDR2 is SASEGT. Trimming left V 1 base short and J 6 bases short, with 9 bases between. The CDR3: CASSEEGGPGELFF. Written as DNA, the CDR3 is TGTGCCAGCAGTGAAGAAGGTGGGCCCGGGGAGCTGTTTTTT.

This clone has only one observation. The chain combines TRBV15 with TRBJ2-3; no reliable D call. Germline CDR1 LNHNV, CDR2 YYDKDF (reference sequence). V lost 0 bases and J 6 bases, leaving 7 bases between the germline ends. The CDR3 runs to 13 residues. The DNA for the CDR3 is TGTGCCACCAGCAGAGATACACGGGATACGCAGTATTTT. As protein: CATSRDTRDTQYF.

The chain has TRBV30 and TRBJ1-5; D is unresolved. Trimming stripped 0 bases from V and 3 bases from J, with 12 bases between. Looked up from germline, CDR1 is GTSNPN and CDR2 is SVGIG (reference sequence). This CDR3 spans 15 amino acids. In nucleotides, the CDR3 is TGTGCCTGGAGTGTATCCGGCAGTTTCAATCAGCCCCAGCATTTT. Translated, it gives CAWSVSGSFNQPQHF.

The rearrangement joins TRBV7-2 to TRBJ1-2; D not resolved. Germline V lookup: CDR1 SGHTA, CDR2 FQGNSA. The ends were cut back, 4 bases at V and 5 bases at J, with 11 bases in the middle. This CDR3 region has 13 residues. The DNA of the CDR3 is TGTGCCAGCAGCTCCAGGAGAGGGTATGGCTACACCTTC. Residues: CASSSRRGYGYTF.

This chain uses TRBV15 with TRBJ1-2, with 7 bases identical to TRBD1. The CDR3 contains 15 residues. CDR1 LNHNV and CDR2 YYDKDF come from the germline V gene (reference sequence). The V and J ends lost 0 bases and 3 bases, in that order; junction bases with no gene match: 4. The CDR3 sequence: CATSRDRTGDYGYTF. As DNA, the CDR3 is TGTGCCACCAGCAGAGACCGAACAGGGGACTATGGCTACACCTTC. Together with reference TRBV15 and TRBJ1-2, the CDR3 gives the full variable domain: DAMVIQNPRYQVTQFGKPVTLSCSQTLNHNVMYWYQQKSSQAPKLLFHYYDKDFNNEADTPDNFQSRRPNTSFCFLDIRSPGLGDTAMYLCATSRDRTGDYGYTFGSGTRLTVV.

CDR3 sequence (DNA): TGTGCCAGCAGCCTTATACTCCGGGACAGCACAGATACGCAGTATTTT. It yields the protein CASSLILRDSTDTQYF. V usage is TRBV21-1 and J usage is TRBJ2-3. TRBV21-1 is deemed a pseudogene. The CDR3 length is 16 residues.

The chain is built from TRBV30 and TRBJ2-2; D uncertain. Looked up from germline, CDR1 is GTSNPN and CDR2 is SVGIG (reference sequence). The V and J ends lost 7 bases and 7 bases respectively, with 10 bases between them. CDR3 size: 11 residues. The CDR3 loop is CASKPGGELFF. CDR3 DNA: TGTGCCTCCAAGCCTGGCGGGGAGCTGTTTTTT.

The CDR3 DNA sequence: TGTGCCAGCAGCAAAACAGACAGGGACTATGGCTACACCTTC. Translating gives CASSKTDRDYGYTF. This chain links TRBV6-1 with TRBJ1-2, with 7 bases identical to TRBD1. V was clipped by 6 bases and J by 3 bases; unmatched bases: 7. The CDR3 sequence is 14 residues long. CDR1 MNHNS and CDR2 SASEGT come from the germline V gene.

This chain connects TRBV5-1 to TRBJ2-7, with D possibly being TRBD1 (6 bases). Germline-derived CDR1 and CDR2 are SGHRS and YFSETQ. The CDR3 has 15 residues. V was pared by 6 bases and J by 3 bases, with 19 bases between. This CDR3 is CASIDSGTQNYEQYV. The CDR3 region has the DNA TGCGCCAGCATAGATTCTGGGACACAAAACTACGAGCAGTACGTC.

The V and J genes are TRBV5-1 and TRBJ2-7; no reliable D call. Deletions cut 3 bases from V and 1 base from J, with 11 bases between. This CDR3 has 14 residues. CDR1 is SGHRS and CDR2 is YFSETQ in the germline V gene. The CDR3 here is CASSWAGESYEQYF. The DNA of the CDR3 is TGCGCCAGCAGCTGGGCAGGCGAATCCTACGAGCAGTACTTC. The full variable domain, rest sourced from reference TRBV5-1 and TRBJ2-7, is KAGVTQTPRYLIKTRGQQVTLSCSPISGHRSVSWYQQTPGQGLQFLFEYFSETQRNKGNFPGRFSGRQFSNSRSEMNVSTLELGDSALYLCASSWAGESYEQYFGPGTRLTVT.

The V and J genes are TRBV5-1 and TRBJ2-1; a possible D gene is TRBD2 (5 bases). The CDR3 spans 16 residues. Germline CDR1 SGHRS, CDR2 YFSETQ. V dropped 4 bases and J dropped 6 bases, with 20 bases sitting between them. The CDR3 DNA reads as TGCGCCAGCAGCCCGGCGGGCTCCAGGTGGGCCAATGAGCAGTTCTTC. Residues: CASSPAGSRWANEQFF.

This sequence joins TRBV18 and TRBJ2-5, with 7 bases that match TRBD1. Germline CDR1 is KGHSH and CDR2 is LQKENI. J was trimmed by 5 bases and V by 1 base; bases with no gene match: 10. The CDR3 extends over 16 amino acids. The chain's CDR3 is CASSPRDSSTGETQYF. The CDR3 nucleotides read TGTGCCAGCTCACCACGGGACAGCTCCACGGGGGAGACCCAGTACTTC.

The chain's CDR3 is CASVRTGGRDEQFF. CDR3 sequence (DNA): TGTGCCAGCGTGAGGACAGGGGGCAGGGATGAGCAGTTCTTC. The rearrangement uses TRBV6-1 and TRBJ2-1; 11 nucleotides agree with TRBD1. The J segment lost 8 bases and the V segment lost 8 bases, leaving 8 bases of the junction unmatched. CDR3 size: 14 residues. CDR1 and CDR2 (germline): MNHNS, SASEGT.

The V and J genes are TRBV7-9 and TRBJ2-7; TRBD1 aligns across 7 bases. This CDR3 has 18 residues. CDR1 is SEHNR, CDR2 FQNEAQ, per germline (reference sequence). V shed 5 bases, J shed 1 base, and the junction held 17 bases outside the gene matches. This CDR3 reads CASSRNPTGNNPSYEQYV. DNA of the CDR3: TGTGCCAGCAGCCGAAATCCGACAGGGAACAACCCATCCTACGAGCAGTACGTC.

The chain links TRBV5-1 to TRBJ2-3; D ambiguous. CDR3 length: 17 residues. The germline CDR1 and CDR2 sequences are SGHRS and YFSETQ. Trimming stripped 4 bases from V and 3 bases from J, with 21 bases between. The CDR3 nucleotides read TGCGCCAGCAGCCCCCGAGACCCCCAGACGAGAACAGATACGCAGTATTTT. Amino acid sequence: CASSPRDPQTRTDTQYF.